This section outlines one T cell receptor beta chain sequence together with its context. The clone's antigen remains unknown. No base quality values were provided; no much bigger clone lies one nucleotide off. The data stem from a study of response to subunit inactivated influenza vaccine (dated by TCRdb to 2016 to 2019). Regarding the complete study: To follow how T cells responded to a trivalent subunit inactivated influenza vaccine, the researchers relied on deep quantitative profiling of the T cell receptor repertoire. Overall study outcomes, separate from this receptor: The authors proposed that each seasonal influenza vaccination may bring in only a limited number of new T cells.

The library was built by means of RT-PCR. The reads were generated on an Illumina HiSeq 2500. TCRdb reanalyzed the raw reads on its own, using fastp at Q25 for trimming and MiXCR for clone calling, and kept in-frame beta chains. Duplicate CDR3 protein sequences are folded into a single record with the most common DNA and genes. This sample has about 800,000 distinct CDR3 sequences in its table, and 21% of those were observed once. 10% of the sample goes to the ten largest clones. The V and J ends are trimmed by 6 bases and 5 bases, leaving 16 bases between them. Reading from cysteine to phenylalanine, the CDR3 counts 13 amino acids. The DNA shown is the 39-base CDR3, in frame from base 1. CDR1 and CDR2, looked up from the germline V gene (reference sequence), are DFQATT and SNEGSKA.

Sequenced here: PBMCs from blood, sampled roughly 5 days after vaccination. The V gene is TRBV20-1 and the J gene is TRBJ2-5; the D gene lacks a confident call. The receptor comes from a man aged 50-59 years who received an inactivated influenza vaccine. Donor details come from another sample of the same person, matched by shared clones. The nucleotide sequence reads as follows: TGCAGTGCCCCTTACACCCGGCGGGAGACCCAGTACTTC. Its translation reads: CSAPYTRRETQYF.